This TCR beta chain emerged from a study of regulatory T cells in long-lasting Graves disease. Overall study context: Patients with new Graves' disease had used antithyroid drugs below 3 months. Findings and caveats of the study: Blood alone, not thyroid tissue, was studied.

Arm-PCR of CDR3 regions and iRepertoire HTBI primers were the basis on which TCR beta libraries were built. TCRdb reprocessed the multiplex PCR reads via MiXCR and lists one record per CDR3 protein. The table records 400,000 to 650,000 distinct CDR3 sequences, about 15% of them present only once. Looked up from germline, CDR1 is SGHAT and CDR2 is FQNNGV. Deletions cut 2 bases from V and 5 bases from J, with 13 bases between. The CDR3 consists of 16 residues. Regarding time point: newly diagnosed GD, antithyroid drugs for less than 3 months. TCR sequences were obtained from RNA taken from PBMCs. This clonotype has a count of ten or more. The antigen is undetermined. This sample also appeared in a second study, on T cells in Graves' hyperthyroidism and ophthalmopathy. As that report states: The primer set for the first-round RT-PCR of the TCR CDR3 was HTBI.

The chain links TRBV11-2 to TRBJ1-6; D not resolved. The sample consisted of peripheral blood mononuclear cells (PBMCs), taken at new diagnosis, from a patient treated with antithyroid drugs. This sequence originates from a middle-aged woman with Graves disease. The CDR3 nucleotides read TGTGCCAGCAGCTTAAGAACGGCACCTGATAATTCACCCCTCCACTTT. This gives the protein CASSLRTAPDNSPLHF.